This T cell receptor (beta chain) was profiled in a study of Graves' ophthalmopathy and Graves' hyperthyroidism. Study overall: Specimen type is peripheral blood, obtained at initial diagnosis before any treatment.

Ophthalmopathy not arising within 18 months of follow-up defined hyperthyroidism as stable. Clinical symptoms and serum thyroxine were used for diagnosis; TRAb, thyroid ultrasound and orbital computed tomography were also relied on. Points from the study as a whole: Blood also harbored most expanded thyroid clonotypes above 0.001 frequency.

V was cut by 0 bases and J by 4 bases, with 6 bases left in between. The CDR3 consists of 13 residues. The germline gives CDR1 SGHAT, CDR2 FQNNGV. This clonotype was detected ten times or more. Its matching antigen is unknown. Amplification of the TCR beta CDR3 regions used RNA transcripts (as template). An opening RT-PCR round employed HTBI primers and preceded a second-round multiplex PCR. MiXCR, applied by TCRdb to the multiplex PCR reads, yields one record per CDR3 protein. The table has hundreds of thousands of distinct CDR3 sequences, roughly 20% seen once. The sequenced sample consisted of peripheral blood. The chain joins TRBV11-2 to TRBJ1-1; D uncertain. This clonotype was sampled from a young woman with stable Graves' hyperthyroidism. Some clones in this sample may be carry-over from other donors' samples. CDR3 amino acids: CASSLDRSTEAFF. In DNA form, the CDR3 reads TGTGCCAGCAGCTTAGATCGCAGCACTGAAGCTTTCTTT.